Listed below are T cell receptor beta chains from one sample, sequenced in a study of T cells in Graves' hyperthyroidism and ophthalmopathy. MiXCR, run by TCRdb on the multiplex PCR reads, gives a single entry per CDR3 protein. In the table there are approximately 600,000 distinct CDR3 sequences, approximately 15% of which are singletons. The sequenced sample was blood. These receptors were obtained from a woman under 40 with Graves' hyperthyroidism that later progressed to Graves' ophthalmopathy. The CDR3 runs from the conserved cysteine through the conserved F or W. Each record gives: J gene, D gene, V gene, CDR3 protein. The D gene is left open where the match is weak.

j_gene: TRBJ2-1; d_gene: NA; v_gene: TRBV10-3; CDR3aa: CATGSGSYNEQFF
j_gene: TRBJ1-1; d_gene: NA; v_gene: TRBV5-1; CDR3aa: CASSLETVKTEAFF
j_gene: TRBJ2-2; d_gene: TRBD1; v_gene: TRBV7-9; CDR3aa: CASSSQGAPGELFF
j_gene: TRBJ2-3; d_gene: NA; v_gene: TRBV19; CDR3aa: CASNGPAVGDTQYF
j_gene: TRBJ2-6; d_gene: TRBD1; v_gene: TRBV19; CDR3aa: CASSPGTGPEGANVLTF
j_gene: TRBJ1-1; d_gene: NA; v_gene: TRBV30; CDR3aa: CAWSEGTNTEAFF
j_gene: TRBJ2-1; d_gene: TRBD2; v_gene: TRBV11-1; CDR3aa: CASSTLGLAFNEQFF
j_gene: TRBJ1-2; d_gene: NA; v_gene: TRBV28; CDR3aa: CASSSTGWGYTF
j_gene: TRBJ2-3; d_gene: NA; v_gene: TRBV12-3/TRBV12-4; CDR3aa: CASSLGVELAPSTDTQYF
j_gene: TRBJ1-6; d_gene: NA; v_gene: TRBV12-5; CDR3aa: CASGLGRDNSPLHF
j_gene: TRBJ2-1; d_gene: TRBD1; v_gene: TRBV27; CDR3aa: CASETGTGLNEQFF
j_gene: TRBJ2-5; d_gene: TRBD1; v_gene: TRBV24-1; CDR3aa: CATSTGGKETQYF
j_gene: TRBJ2-7; d_gene: NA; v_gene: TRBV9; CDR3aa: CASSAVVTGEQYF
j_gene: TRBJ2-3; d_gene: NA; v_gene: TRBV28; CDR3aa: CASSIPSTDTQYF
j_gene: TRBJ2-2; d_gene: TRBD2; v_gene: TRBV12-3/TRBV12-4; CDR3aa: CASSFGRSGRAGSGTGELFF
j_gene: TRBJ2-7; d_gene: NA; v_gene: TRBV7-8; CDR3aa: CASSPVVEQYF
j_gene: TRBJ2-5; d_gene: NA; v_gene: TRBV6-9; CDR3aa: CASSYLVRETQYF
j_gene: TRBJ1-5; d_gene: TRBD1; v_gene: TRBV27; CDR3aa: CASSFSGTGYQPQHF
j_gene: TRBJ2-5; d_gene: TRBD2; v_gene: TRBV24-1; CDR3aa: CATSQRGGSETQYF
j_gene: TRBJ2-2; d_gene: NA; v_gene: TRBV9; CDR3aa: CASSARQVDGELFF
j_gene: TRBJ2-2; d_gene: NA; v_gene: TRBV7-2; CDR3aa: CASSVPTLGELFF
j_gene: TRBJ1-2; d_gene: NA; v_gene: TRBV28; CDR3aa: CASSFAGRTNGYTF
j_gene: TRBJ2-1; d_gene: NA; v_gene: TRBV7-9; CDR3aa: CASSPIWRDSHLVQFF
j_gene: TRBJ1-1; d_gene: NA; v_gene: TRBV7-9; CDR3aa: CASSDSGARTEAFF
j_gene: TRBJ2-6; d_gene: NA; v_gene: TRBV15; CDR3aa: CATSRVVAEFLSGANVLTF
j_gene: TRBJ1-2; d_gene: NA; v_gene: TRBV29-1; CDR3aa: CSVARPNYGYTF
j_gene: TRBJ2-6; d_gene: TRBD2; v_gene: TRBV4-1; CDR3aa: CASSQVTRGGILDSGANVLTF
j_gene: TRBJ2-7; d_gene: NA; v_gene: TRBV6-1; CDR3aa: CASSSSEGGPGYYEQYF
j_gene: TRBJ2-5; d_gene: NA; v_gene: TRBV20-1; CDR3aa: CSARDPTGEWLETQYF
j_gene: TRBJ1-2; d_gene: NA; v_gene: TRBV20-1; CDR3aa: CSATGRGYGYTF
j_gene: TRBJ2-1; d_gene: TRBD2; v_gene: TRBV7-9; CDR3aa: CASNTLAGSYNEQFF
j_gene: TRBJ1-4; d_gene: TRBD1; v_gene: TRBV29-1; CDR3aa: CSVSQGQGAEKLFF
j_gene: TRBJ1-3; d_gene: TRBD1; v_gene: TRBV7-9; CDR3aa: CASSPGTGTSGNTIYF
j_gene: TRBJ1-4; d_gene: NA; v_gene: TRBV5-1; CDR3aa: CASSQMDSNEKLFF
j_gene: TRBJ2-1; d_gene: NA; v_gene: TRBV4-2; CDR3aa: CASSQDGGGGSSDGQFF
j_gene: TRBJ1-1; d_gene: NA; v_gene: TRBV9; CDR3aa: CASSVAHAMNTEAFF
j_gene: TRBJ1-4; d_gene: NA; v_gene: TRBV4-3; CDR3aa: CASSQSLPGNEKLFF
j_gene: TRBJ1-2; d_gene: NA; v_gene: TRBV20-1; CDR3aa: CSASPHVVGLYGYTF
j_gene: TRBJ2-1; d_gene: TRBD2; v_gene: TRBV20-1; CDR3aa: CSASRASGNEQFF
j_gene: TRBJ2-3; d_gene: NA; v_gene: TRBV29-1; CDR3aa: CSVEVSTDTQYF
j_gene: TRBJ2-3; d_gene: NA; v_gene: TRBV19; CDR3aa: CASSMARSSTDTQYF
j_gene: TRBJ2-7; d_gene: NA; v_gene: TRBV5-1; CDR3aa: CASSQDSQRQYF
j_gene: TRBJ1-1; d_gene: NA; v_gene: TRBV20-1; CDR3aa: CSPTKTRGGAVYTEAFF
j_gene: TRBJ2-1; d_gene: TRBD1; v_gene: TRBV24-1; CDR3aa: CATRAGGSYNEQFF
j_gene: TRBJ2-3; d_gene: NA; v_gene: TRBV5-6; CDR3aa: CASSSIVWSGPSTDTQYF
j_gene: TRBJ1-2; d_gene: NA; v_gene: TRBV28; CDR3aa: CASSQRHLNYGYTF
j_gene: TRBJ2-4; d_gene: TRBD2; v_gene: TRBV10-2; CDR3aa: CASSERWGRGDIQYF
j_gene: TRBJ1-2; d_gene: NA; v_gene: TRBV28; CDR3aa: CASSRQKNYGYTF
j_gene: TRBJ2-3; d_gene: NA; v_gene: TRBV28; CDR3aa: CASSLGGPTPTDTQYF
j_gene: TRBJ2-5; d_gene: TRBD2; v_gene: TRBV5-1; CDR3aa: CASSWGLAGGNPETQYF
j_gene: TRBJ1-6; d_gene: NA; v_gene: TRBV28; CDR3aa: CASKSVESSYNSPLHF
j_gene: TRBJ2-5; d_gene: TRBD1; v_gene: TRBV11-2; CDR3aa: CASSLGTGGLLQETQYF
j_gene: TRBJ1-4; d_gene: NA; v_gene: TRBV20-1; CDR3aa: CSARPDGINEKLFF
j_gene: TRBJ1-6; d_gene: NA; v_gene: TRBV27; CDR3aa: CASSPRYGQRNSPLHF
j_gene: TRBJ1-1; d_gene: NA; v_gene: TRBV30; CDR3aa: CAWSVARWDTEAFF